The 23 T cell receptor beta chains below come from one sample, sequenced in a study of OX40 agonist ivuxolimab in advanced cancers. Only in-frame clones appear in the TCRdb table, and some are missing; sequencing was by immunoSEQ multiplex PCR. The sample lists 9,500 to 14,000 clones; around 84% were seen once. The sequencing here drew on CD4+ or CD8+ T cells sorted from blood, taken in a trial of the OX40 agonist ivuxolimab. These receptors were collected from an adult with an advanced solid tumor such as melanoma, head and neck, liver or kidney cancer.

CDR3 sequence reads: CASSLDRGTRSGEQFF. The DNA for the CDR3 is TGTGCCAGCAGCTTAGATAGGGGAACCCGGTCGGGTGAGCAGTTCTTC. The rearrangement joins TRBV7-9 to TRBJ2-1; tentatively, D is TRBD1 (5 bases). Germline loops: CDR1 SEHNR, CDR2 FQNEAQ (reference sequence). The CDR3 runs to 16 residues. V was pared by 1 base and J by 9 bases, with 19 bases between.

The rearrangement links TRBV7-6 to TRBJ1-6; 7 bases line up with TRBD1. CDR1 and CDR2 from the germline V gene are SGHVS and FNYEAQ. Germline trimming cut 2 bases from V and 9 bases from J; bases unmatched to any gene: 10. This CDR3 spans 16 amino acids. The CDR3 DNA is TGTGCCAGCAGCTTAAGTGGGGACAGCGGGGGTTCACCCCTCCACTTT. Its translation is CASSLSGDSGGSPLHF. Supplemented by reference TRBV7-6 and TRBJ1-6, the full variable domain reads GAGVSQSPRYKVTKRGQDVALRCDPISGHVSLYWYRQALGQGPEFLTYFNYEAQQDKSGLPNDRFSAERPEGSISTLTIQRTEQRDSAMYRCASSLSGDSGGSPLHFGNGTRLTVT.

The chain uses TRBV30 and TRBJ1-4; D unresolved. This CDR3 comprises 14 residues. The germline V gene has CDR1 GTSNPN and CDR2 SVGIG (reference sequence). The V and J ends lost 4 bases and 4 bases respectively, with 13 bases between them. This CDR3 reads CAWNEGAGNEKLFF. As DNA, the CDR3 is TGTGCCTGGAATGAGGGCGCGGGTAATGAAAAACTGTTTTTT.

This clone was seen more than once but under ten times. V is TRBV27 and J is TRBJ2-1; 12 bases line up with TRBD2. Germline V lookup: CDR1 MNHEY, CDR2 SMNVEV (reference sequence). Trimming took 2 bases from V and 9 from J; bases not matched to a gene: 5. The CDR3 is made up of 15 amino acids. The CDR3, as DNA: TGTGCCAGCAGTTTAGCGTCTAGCGGGAGGGGTGAGCAGTTCTTC. This sequence encodes CASSLASSGRGEQFF.

The chain recombines TRBV19 with TRBJ2-3, with TRBD2 identical over 9 bases. The V gene end was trimmed by 3 bases and the J gene end by 3 bases; junction bases not matched to a gene: 7. The CDR3 is 16 amino acids. Germline V lookup: CDR1 LNHDA, CDR2 SQIVND (reference sequence). The CDR3 bases are TGTGCCAGTAGTATCACCGGGACTAGCCTAACAGATACGCAGTATTTT. Protein product: CASSITGTSLTDTQYF.

This chain connects TRBV15 to TRBJ2-3; 9 bases match TRBD2. CDR3 length: 15 amino acids. The germline CDR1 and CDR2 sequences are LNHNV and YYDKDF (reference sequence). V lost 6 bases to trimming and J lost 4 bases; unmatched junction nucleotides: 8. CDR3 sequence (DNA): TGTGCCACCAGAAGTGGCGGGGGGGCTTCAGATACGCAGTATTTT. This encodes CATRSGGGASDTQYF.

This clone was seen only once. The chain couples TRBV15 to TRBJ1-2; 11 nucleotides align to TRBD1. CDR1 is LNHNV, CDR2 YYDKDF, per germline (reference sequence). J was trimmed by 2 bases and V by 9 bases; bases with no gene match: 5. The CDR3 extends over 14 amino acids. CDR3 sequence reads: CATRTGGENYGYTF. CDR3 DNA: TGTGCCACGAGGACAGGGGGCGAGAACTATGGCTACACCTTC. Based on the CDR3 plus reference TRBV15 and TRBJ1-2, the full variable domain is DAMVIQNPRYQVTQFGKPVTLSCSQTLNHNVMYWYQQKSSQAPKLLFHYYDKDFNNEADTPDNFQSRRPNTSFCFLDIRSPGLGDTAMYLCATRTGGENYGYTFGSGTRLTVV.

As for this clone: The same CDR3 also results from other DNA sequences found in this sample. V and J are TRBV4-3 and TRBJ1-3; the match to TRBD1 covers 8 bases. Germline CDR1 LGHNA, CDR2 YSLEER. The CDR3 has 15 residues. J lost 4 bases, V lost 1 base, and 3 bases had no gene match. CDR3 region: CASSQGTGSGNTIYF. The CDR3 nucleotides read TGCGCCAGCAGCCAAGGGACAGGGTCAGGAAACACCATATATTTT.

The chain joins TRBV28 to TRBJ1-4; D gene unclear. This CDR3 contains 13 residues. CDR1 MDHEN and CDR2 SYDVKM come from the germline V gene. With 3 bases removed from V and 8 bases from J, the gap between germline ends came to 10 bases. CDR3: CASSFRALEKLFF. In DNA, the CDR3 is TGTGCCAGCAGTTTTAGGGCCTTAGAAAAACTGTTTTTT.

This sequence joins TRBV4-3 and TRBJ2-3; TRBD2 agrees at 9 bases. V was clipped by 0 bases and J by 4 bases; unmatched bases: 8. The CDR3 covers 17 residues. Germline V CDR1 and CDR2: LGHNA, YSLEER. The CDR3 DNA is TGCGCCAGCAGCCAAGATAGGCTAGCGGGGAGAGCAGATACGCAGTATTTT. Amino acid sequence: CASSQDRLAGRADTQYF.

This clone was picked up a small number of times. The chain links TRBV10-3 to TRBJ2-7; no clear D gene. This CDR3 has 15 residues. Germline CDR1 is ENHRY and CDR2 is SYGVKD. The V and J ends lost 3 bases and 3 bases respectively, with 15 bases between them. This chain's CDR3 is CAISDPTPPLYEQYF. The CDR3 DNA follows: TGTGCCATCAGTGACCCAACCCCCCCTCTCTACGAGCAGTACTTC.

The gene calls are TRBV16 and TRBJ1-5; possibly TRBD1 for D (5 bases). The germline gives CDR1 KGHSY, CDR2 FQNENV. The V gene lost 0 bases and the J gene lost 11 bases, with 8 bases spanning the gap. The CDR3 is made up of 12 amino acids. This CDR3 is CASSQSGGTQHF. CDR3 nucleotides: TGTGCCAGCAGCCAATCGGGGGGGACCCAGCATTTT.

This clone was detected once. The chain uses TRBV7-9 and TRBJ1-1; 7 positions agree with TRBD1. The germline V gene encodes CDR1 SEHNR and CDR2 FQNEAQ (reference sequence). The CDR3 totals 16 residues. The J segment lost 3 bases and the V segment lost 3 bases, leaving 10 bases of the junction unmatched. CDR3 region: CASSFGASTGDTEAFF. The CDR3 DNA reads as TGTGCCAGCAGCTTCGGGGCATCCACAGGGGACACTGAAGCTTTCTTT.

This clone was observed once. The gene calls are TRBV4-1 and TRBJ2-4; D gene unclear. The V end lost 1 base, the J end lost 2 bases, and 9 bases lay between the germline ends. This CDR3 comprises 15 residues. The V gene's germline CDR1 is MGHRA and CDR2 YSYEKL. For the CDR3, the DNA is TGCGCCAGCAGCCAAGGTTCACAGACCAAAAACATTCAGTACTTC. This translates into CASSQGSQTKNIQYF.

The V and J genes are TRBV5-6 and TRBJ1-6; D is unclear. Germline V gives CDR1 SGHDT, CDR2 YYEEEE. CDR3 length: 13 residues. V dropped 3 bases and J dropped 7 bases, with 8 bases sitting between them. DNA for the CDR3: TGTGCCAGCAGCTGGGGTGGGAATTCACCCCTCCACTTT. Residues: CASSWGGNSPLHF. The variable domain in full, completed from reference TRBV5-6 and TRBJ1-6, reads DAGVTQSPTHLIKTRGQQVTLRCSPKSGHDTVSWYQQALGQGPQFIFQYYEEEERQRGNFPDRFSGHQFPNYSSELNVNALLLGDSALYLCASSWGGNSPLHFGNGTRLTVT.

The chain employs TRBV19 and TRBJ2-1, with TRBD2 identical over 10 bases. Losses at the gene ends were 1 base for V and 7 bases for J; bases not matched to a gene: 10. The CDR3 sequence is 17 residues long. CDR1 is LNHDA, CDR2 SQIVND, per germline (reference sequence). In nucleotides, the CDR3 is TGTGCCAGTAGTATAGTAATAGCGGGAGGCCCTGGGAATGAGCAGTTCTTC. Translated, it gives CASSIVIAGGPGNEQFF.

The chain has TRBV5-1 and TRBJ2-5; D not resolved. Germline loops: CDR1 SGHRS, CDR2 YFSETQ. The CDR3 extends over 14 amino acids. V gave up 0 bases and J gave up 4 bases, with 10 bases separating them. The CDR3 here is CASSLDGIPETQYF. The DNA for the CDR3 is TGCGCCAGCAGCTTGGATGGGATCCCAGAGACCCAGTACTTC.

The chain links TRBV27 to TRBJ2-1; tentatively, D is TRBD2 (6 bases). V lost 3 bases and J lost 2, with 8 bases in between. The CDR3 spans 14 residues. CDR1 is MNHEY and CDR2 is SMNVEV in the germline V gene (reference sequence). CDR3 nucleotides: TGTGCCAGCAGTTTGGAGGGACCCTACAATGAGCAGTTCTTC. Amino acid sequence: CASSLEGPYNEQFF.

This clone was detected only once. V usage is TRBV2 and J usage is TRBJ2-1; TRBD2 matches 12 bases. The germline CDR1 and CDR2 sequences are SNHLY and FYNNEI. V shed 7 bases and J 6 bases; nucleotides not matched to a gene: 4. The CDR3 is 14 amino acids. The CDR3 DNA reads TGTGCCAGCAAGACTAGCGGGAGTAGCAATGAGCAGTTCTTC. It codes for CASKTSGSSNEQFF.

The count of this clone is one. The chain joins TRBV4-2 to TRBJ2-7; possibly TRBD2 for D (6 bases). This CDR3 has 15 residues. The germline CDR1 and CDR2 sequences are LGHNA and YNFKEQ. V lost 4 bases, J lost 3 bases, and 16 bases lay in between. The CDR3 coding sequence is TGTGCCAGCAGCCGGGGCCCGCAGGGAGGCTACGAGCAGTACTTC. As protein: CASSRGPQGGYEQYF.

This clone was seen a few times. The rearrangement uses TRBV7-2 and TRBJ2-7, with unresolved D. Trimming removed 2 bases from V and 3 bases from J, with 8 bases in between. Germline loops: CDR1 SGHTA, CDR2 FQGNSA. This CDR3 is built from 13 residues. The CDR3 bases are TGTGCCAGCAGCTTAAAGGACGGCTACGAGCAGTACTTC. Translating gives CASSLKDGYEQYF.

V and J are TRBV4-3 and TRBJ2-2; the match to TRBD2 covers 9 bases. The V and J ends lost 3 bases and 0 bases, in that order; junction bases with no gene match: 8. The CDR3 is 18 residues long. CDR1 LGHNA and CDR2 YSLEER come from the germline V gene. This CDR3 reads CASSQVSLAGTNTGELFF. CDR3 sequence (DNA): TGCGCCAGCAGCCAGGTCTCGCTAGCGGGGACGAACACCGGGGAGCTGTTTTTT.

In its sample, this clone was seen a few times. The chain couples TRBV9 to TRBJ2-7; D possibly uses TRBD1 or TRBD2 (5 bases each). Per the germline V gene, CDR1 is SGDLS and CDR2 is YYNGEE. V was trimmed by 2 bases and J by 5 bases, leaving 14 bases between them. The CDR3 sequence is 14 residues long. The CDR3 is CASSVDGTEDEQYF. The DNA of the CDR3 is TGTGCCAGCAGCGTTGACGGGACGGAAGACGAGCAGTACTTC.